The clone carrying this TCR beta chain has a count of ten or more. The sample is drawn from a study of identical twins. Each CDR3 protein is one row after TCRdb ran MiXCR on the 5' RACE reads. The sample holds approximately 220,000 distinct CDR3 sequences, 7.5% seen once. The sample was also linked to a second study, of yellow fever vaccine responses in identical twins.

Input material: CD8+ T cells sorted from blood. The source of this sequence is a woman aged 18 to 35 in good health.

In nucleotides, the CDR3 is TGTGCCAGCAGCAATCGACAGGCCCACACTGAAGCTTTCTTT. As protein: CASSNRQAHTEAFF. The genes are TRBV14 and TRBJ1-1, with D tentatively TRBD1 (6 bases). The germline gives CDR1 SGHDN, CDR2 FVKESK. The CDR3 length is 14 residues. V was pared by 5 bases and J by 3 bases, with 13 bases between.